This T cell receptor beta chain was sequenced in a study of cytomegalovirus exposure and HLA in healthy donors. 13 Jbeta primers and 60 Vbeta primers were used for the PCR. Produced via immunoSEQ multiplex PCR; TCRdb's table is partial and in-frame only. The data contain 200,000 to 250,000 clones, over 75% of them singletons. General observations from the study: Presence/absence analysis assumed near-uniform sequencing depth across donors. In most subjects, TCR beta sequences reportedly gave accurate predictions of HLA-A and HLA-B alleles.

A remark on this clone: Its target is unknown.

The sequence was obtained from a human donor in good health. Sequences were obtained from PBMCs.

CDR3 region: CASSEQGNTGELFF. CDR3 sequence (DNA): TGCGCCAGCAGCGAACAGGGGAACACCGGGGAGCTGTTTTTT. The rearrangement joins TRBV5-1 to TRBJ2-2, with D maybe TRBD1 (6 bases). Germline assignment: CDR1 SGHRS and CDR2 YFSETQ. The CDR3 extends over 14 amino acids. V lost 4 bases and J 1 base, leaving 8 bases between the germline ends.